The clone carrying this T cell receptor (beta chain) has a handful of counts. These data are taken from a study of blood T cell repertoires in COVID-19. About the study: PBMCs, B-cell-depleted T cells, or T cells provided the cDNA or gDNA that made up the material.

Participant-reported clinical history was the basis for cohort assignment. V lost 2 bases to trimming and J lost 1 base; unmatched junction nucleotides: 4. Germline-derived CDR1 and CDR2 are SGHTA and FQGTGA. The CDR3 is 15 residues long. Here immunoSEQ multiplex PCR was the method, and the copy in TCRdb shows in-frame clones only, minus some. The data hold roughly 360,000 clones, with approximately 87% observed a single time. The source is a woman in her twenties or thirties with acute COVID-19. Sequencing was done on a sample of PBMCs or T cells enriched from blood (not recorded which). J is TRBJ1-1 and V is TRBV7-3; 7 positions agree with TRBD1. The CDR3 sequence: CASSLSAGGNTEAFF. The CDR3 DNA is TGTGCCAGCAGCTTATCGGCAGGGGGGAACACTGAAGCTTTCTTT.